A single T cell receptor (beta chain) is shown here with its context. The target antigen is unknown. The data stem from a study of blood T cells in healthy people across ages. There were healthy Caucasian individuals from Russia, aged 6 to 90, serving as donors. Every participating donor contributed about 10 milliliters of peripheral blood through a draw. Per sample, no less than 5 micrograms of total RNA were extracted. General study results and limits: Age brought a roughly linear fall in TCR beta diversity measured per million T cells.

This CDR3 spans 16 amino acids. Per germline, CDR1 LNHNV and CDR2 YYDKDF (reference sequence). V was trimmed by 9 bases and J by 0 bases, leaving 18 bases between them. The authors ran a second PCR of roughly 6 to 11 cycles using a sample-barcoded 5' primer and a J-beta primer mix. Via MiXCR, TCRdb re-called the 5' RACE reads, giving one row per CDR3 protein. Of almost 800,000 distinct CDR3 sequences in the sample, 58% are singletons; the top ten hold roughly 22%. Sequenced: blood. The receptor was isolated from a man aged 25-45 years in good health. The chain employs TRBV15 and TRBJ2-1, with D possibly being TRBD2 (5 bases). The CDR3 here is CATKMGAGPSYNEQFF. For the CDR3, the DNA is TGTGCCACTAAAATGGGCGCGGGTCCCTCCTACAATGAGCAGTTCTTC.